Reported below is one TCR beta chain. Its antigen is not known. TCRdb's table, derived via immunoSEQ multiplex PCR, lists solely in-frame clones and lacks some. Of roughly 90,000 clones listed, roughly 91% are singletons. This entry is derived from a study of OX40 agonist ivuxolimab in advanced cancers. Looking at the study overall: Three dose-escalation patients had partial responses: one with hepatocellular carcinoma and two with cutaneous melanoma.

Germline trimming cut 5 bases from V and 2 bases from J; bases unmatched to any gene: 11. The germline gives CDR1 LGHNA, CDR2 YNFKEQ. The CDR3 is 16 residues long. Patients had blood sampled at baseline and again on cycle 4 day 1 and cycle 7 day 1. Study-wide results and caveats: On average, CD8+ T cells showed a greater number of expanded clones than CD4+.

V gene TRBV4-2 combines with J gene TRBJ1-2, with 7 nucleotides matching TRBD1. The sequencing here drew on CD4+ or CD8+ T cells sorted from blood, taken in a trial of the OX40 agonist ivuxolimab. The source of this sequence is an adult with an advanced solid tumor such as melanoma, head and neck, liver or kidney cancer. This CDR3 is CASSGHRGGGNYGYTF. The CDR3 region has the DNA TGTGCCAGCAGCGGACACAGGGGTGGGGGCAACTATGGCTACACCTTC.